This is a list of T cell receptor beta chains from one sample in a study of early T cells in non-severe SARS-CoV-2 infection. TCRdb re-called the 5' RACE reads through MiXCR, storing one row per CDR3 protein. The sample carries 100,000 to 150,000 distinct CDR3 sequences, under 15% recorded once. Sequencing was carried out using whole blood. Every receptor here comes from an adult who was a healthcare worker with PCR-confirmed SARS-CoV-2 infection or an uninfected control (not recorded which). Both conserved end residues are part of each CDR3. The order of the fields is V gene, J gene, D gene, clone size, CDR3 DNA, CDR3 protein. D genes are given only for firm matches. Rows give clone size only sometimes, using once, few, many, or a class for an expanded clone.

TRBV2,TRBJ1-5,NA,few,TGTGCCAGCAGTGAGGGCCAGGGAGATCAGCCCCAGCATTTT,CASSEGQGDQPQHF
TRBV9,TRBJ1-4,TRBD1,NA,TGTGCCAGCGGGAAGGGACAGGGACAAGAAAAACTGTTTTTT,CASGKGQGQEKLFF
TRBV20-1,TRBJ2-3,TRBD2,few,TGCAGTGCTCGAGGGAGGGGATCCCCTCTGAATACGCAGTATTTT,CSARGRGSPLNTQYF
TRBV6-6,TRBJ2-1,TRBD2,NA,TGTGCCAGCAGTCCCCTAGCGGGGGTCTACAATGAGCAGTTCTTC,CASSPLAGVYNEQFF
TRBV6-6,TRBJ2-1,TRBD2,few,TGTGCCAGCGGGGGAGGATTAGCGGGGAAGGAGCAGTTCTTC,CASGGGLAGKEQFF
TRBV7-9,TRBJ2-3,NA,few,TGTGCCAGCAGCTTAGCGGCCCGCACAGATACGCAGTATTTT,CASSLAARTDTQYF
TRBV11-2,TRBJ2-7,NA,many,TGTGCCAGCAGCCGTGGTGGTTTGGCTGGGGACGGAAGCTCCTACGAGCAGTACTTC,CASSRGGLAGDGSSYEQYF
TRBV7-2,TRBJ2-3,NA,NA,TGTGCCAGCAGCTTCTCCGGACCAACAGATACGCAGTATTTT,CASSFSGPTDTQYF
TRBV7-7,TRBJ2-5,NA,NA,TGTGCCAGCAGTCCCCGGGGCGCAGAGACCCAGTACTTC,CASSPRGAETQYF
TRBV3-1,TRBJ2-7,TRBD2,few,TGTGCCACCCGGAGCGGGGGGGCGAACGAGCAGTACTTC,CATRSGGANEQYF
TRBV7-9,TRBJ2-3,NA,many,TGTGCCAGCAGTAAAGGGGTGGAAGATACGCAGTATTTT,CASSKGVEDTQYF
TRBV30,TRBJ1-3,NA,few,TGTGCCTGGTCGCCCTCTGGAAACACCATATATTTT,CAWSPSGNTIYF
TRBV30,TRBJ1-1,NA,NA,TGTGCCTGGAGTCCAAATCCCTGGGAGGCTTTCTTT,CAWSPNPWEAFF
TRBV7-9,TRBJ1-1,NA,NA,TGTGCCAGCAGCCGAAGCCTTGAAGCTTCCTTT,CASSRSLEASF
TRBV19,TRBJ1-5,NA,few,TGTGCCAGTACCAACCGGGGGGAGCCCCAGCATTTT,CASTNRGEPQHF
TRBV20-1,TRBJ2-7,NA,many,TGCAGTGCTTTCGACTGGGGTTCCTACGAGCAGTACTTC,CSAFDWGSYEQYF
TRBV7-9,TRBJ2-3,NA,NA,TGTGCCAGCAGCTTACTCTTACCTGAGGACAGCCGAACTTGGGCAGATACGCAGTATTTT,CASSLLLPEDSRTWADTQYF
TRBV25-1,TRBJ1-2,NA,NA,TGTGCCAGCAGTGAATTAGGTGGAACTGGCTACACCTTC,CASSELGGTGYTF
TRBV4-1,TRBJ1-1,TRBD1,NA,TGCGCCAGCAGCCAAGGGAAAGGGACAGGCCATTCGTCGGGGACTGAAGCTTTCTTT,CASSQGKGTGHSSGTEAFF
TRBV6-1,TRBJ2-1,NA,few,TGTGCCAGCAGCCCGCGGTTTGGGGAATACAATGAGCAGTTCTTC,CASSPRFGEYNEQFF
TRBV7-9,TRBJ1-2,NA,NA,TGTGCCAGCAGCTTAAGGGGTGCCCATGGCTACACCTTC,CASSLRGAHGYTF
TRBV6-2/TRBV6-3,TRBJ2-1,NA,few,TGTGCCAGCAGTGAGTCACTAGAGCAGTTCTTC,CASSESLEQFF
TRBV10-3,TRBJ1-5,NA,NA,TGTGCCTCCCACATTGGGCAGAATAGCAATCAGCCCCAGCATTTT,CASHIGQNSNQPQHF
TRBV16,TRBJ2-1,NA,NA,TGTGCCAGCAGCCCCCCCGGCGCTGAGCAGTTCTTC,CASSPPGAEQFF
TRBV10-2,TRBJ1-5,NA,few,TGCGCCAGCAGTGATTTGAGTTGGAAGACCAATCAGCCCCAGCATTTT,CASSDLSWKTNQPQHF
TRBV12-3/TRBV12-4,TRBJ2-7,NA,NA,TGTGCCAGCAGGGGGACACCTTCCTACGAGCAGTACTTC,CASRGTPSYEQYF
TRBV20-1,TRBJ1-1,TRBD1,NA,TGCAGTCCCGCCGGGACAGGAAAGTTGAACACTGAAGCTTTCTTT,CSPAGTGKLNTEAFF
TRBV29-1,TRBJ1-2,TRBD1,few,TGCAGCGTTGGGACAGGGGGTCTGGGCTATGGCTACACCTTC,CSVGTGGLGYGYTF
TRBV7-9,TRBJ2-3,NA,few,TGTGCCAGCAGCCTATATAACGGGGGCACAGATACGCAGTATTTT,CASSLYNGGTDTQYF